Listed here are 21 T cell receptor beta chains from one sample, sequenced in a study of identical twins (dated by TCRdb to about 2016). The method behind the library was 5' RACE. Sequencing was carried out with an Illumina HiSeq 2000. The raw public reads went through TCRdb reprocessing: fastp at Q25, MiXCR clone calling, in-frame beta chains kept. Rows merge per CDR3 protein into single entries with the most common DNA and genes. The sample table holds about 530,000 distinct CDR3 sequences, of which approximately 16% were seen once. Clones ranked in the top ten supply about 0.47% of the sample. This sample also belongs to another study, concerning yellow fever vaccine responses in identical twins.

The sequencing sample was made of CD4+ T cells sorted from blood. All receptors derive from a woman between 18 and 29 years old in good health.

Only a few counts were recorded for this clonotype. This chain uses TRBV28 with TRBJ2-1; D remains ambiguous. Trimming removed 8 bases at V and 3 bases at J, with 20 bases between. The germline CDR1 and CDR2 sequences are MDHEN and SYDVKM. The CDR3 is 16 amino acids. CDR3 sequence reads: CASRAIVSNNYNEQFF. In DNA form, the CDR3 reads TGTGCCAGCCGAGCGATTGTCAGTAACAACTACAATGAGCAGTTCTTC.

This clonotype showed up just a few times. The rearrangement links TRBV11-2 to TRBJ2-7; perhaps D is TRBD1 or TRBD2 (5 bases each). V lost 6 bases and J lost 9, with 21 bases in between. Germline CDR1 is SGHAT and CDR2 is FQNNGV. The length of the CDR3 is 14 residues. CDR3: CASRGELTPRVQYF. CDR3 coding DNA: TGTGCCAGCAGGGGGGAACTGACACCACGGGTGCAGTACTTC.

The chain recombines TRBV5-1 with TRBJ2-2; 8 bases are shared with TRBD1. The germline gives CDR1 SGHRS, CDR2 YFSETQ. There are 17 residues in the CDR3. The V gene end was trimmed by 4 bases and the J gene end by 1 base; junction bases not matched to a gene: 9. CDR3 DNA sequence: TGCGCCAGCAGCATATCAGGGGGCGCCTTGAACACCGGGGAGCTGTTTTTT. Protein product: CASSISGGALNTGELFF. Based on the CDR3 plus reference TRBV5-1 and TRBJ2-2, the full variable domain is KAGVTQTPRYLIKTRGQQVTLSCSPISGHRSVSWYQQTPGQGLQFLFEYFSETQRNKGNFPGRFSGRQFSNSRSEMNVSTLELGDSALYLCASSISGGALNTGELFFGEGSRLTVL.

The rearrangement links TRBV7-9 to TRBJ2-1, with TRBD1 identical over 9 bases. The junction had 9 bases not matched to a gene; V was cut back by 3 bases and J by 6 bases. This CDR3 comprises 16 residues. The germline CDR1 and CDR2 sequences are SEHNR and FQNEAQ (reference sequence). The CDR3 sequence is CASSFPAGTGFNEQFF. The CDR3 nucleotides read TGTGCCAGCAGCTTTCCAGCCGGGACAGGGTTCAATGAGCAGTTCTTC.

This rearrangement joins TRBV9 to TRBJ2-1; D ambiguous. This CDR3 spans 14 amino acids. The V gene's germline CDR1 is SGDLS and CDR2 YYNGEE. V shed 3 bases and J shed 3 bases, with 10 bases lying between them. The CDR3 DNA reads as TGTGCCAGCAGCGCAGAGACGAACTACAATGAGCAGTTCTTC. This sequence encodes CASSAETNYNEQFF.

The genes are TRBV9 and TRBJ2-3, with 8 bases aligning to TRBD1. The CDR3 loop spans 17 amino acids. V shed 2 bases, J shed 4 bases, and the junction held 12 bases outside the gene matches. The V gene's germline CDR1 is SGDLS and CDR2 YYNGEE. The CDR3 nucleotides read TGTGCCAGCAGCGTCGGTAGGCAGGGGGCGCCTCCAGATACGCAGTATTTT. Amino acids: CASSVGRQGAPPDTQYF.

Only a few counts were recorded for this clonotype. V gene TRBV7-8 combines with J gene TRBJ1-5, with D unresolved. The CDR3 sequence is 13 residues long. The V gene's germline CDR1 is SGHVS and CDR2 FQNEAQ. Trimming pared 2 bases from V and 7 bases from J, leaving 9 bases between. CDR3 amino acids: CASSLRPGQPQHF. The CDR3 bases are TGTGCCAGCAGCTTAAGACCGGGGCAGCCCCAGCATTTT.

This clonotype was recorded many times. The chain carries TRBV28 and TRBJ1-1; possibly TRBD1 for D (6 bases). Germline CDR1 and CDR2: MDHEN and SYDVKM. The CDR3 sequence is 16 residues long. Trimming pared 5 bases from V and 0 bases from J, leaving 16 bases between. The CDR3 is CASSPLRGALNTEAFF. The CDR3 DNA follows: TGTGCCAGCAGTCCCTTGCGGGGGGCATTGAACACTGAAGCTTTCTTT.

This clonotype showed up just a few times. The chain has TRBV28 and TRBJ1-2; 7 bases fit TRBD1. Germline V gene data show CDR1 as MDHEN and CDR2 as SYDVKM. V was clipped by 4 bases and J by 2 bases; unmatched bases: 4. CDR3 length: 14 amino acids. CDR3 sequence: CASSWDSGNYGYTF. The CDR3 nucleotides read TGTGCCAGCAGTTGGGACAGCGGAAACTATGGCTACACCTTC.

This clonotype was seen only a few times. V and J are TRBV12-3 or TRBV12-4 and TRBJ1-3, with D unresolved. V was shortened by 7 bases and J by 4 bases, with 8 bases between the two germline ends. The CDR3 length is 12 residues. In DNA form, the CDR3 reads TGTGCCAGCAATCTCCACGGAAACACCATATATTTT. Translated: CASNLHGNTIYF.

This chain links TRBV6-5 with TRBJ1-1, with a tentative D call TRBD1 (5 bases). V was clipped by 0 bases and J by 3 bases, with 11 bases between them. The length of the CDR3 is 15 residues. The germline V gene encodes CDR1 MNHEY and CDR2 SVGAGI. CDR3 DNA: TGTGCCAGCAGTTACTCGTGGGGGGTAGACACTGAAGCTTTCTTT. Its protein product is CASSYSWGVDTEAFF.

This clonotype has more than one count but fewer than ten. The chain is built from TRBV5-1 and TRBJ2-7; 8 bases map to TRBD1. Germline assignment: CDR1 SGHRS and CDR2 YFSETQ. This CDR3 region has 15 residues. With 1 base clipped from V and 5 bases from J, the junction kept 8 bases outside the gene matches. This chain's CDR3 is CASSLLTGGGNEQYF. CDR3 sequence (DNA): TGCGCCAGCAGCTTGTTAACAGGGGGAGGAAACGAGCAGTACTTC.

The chain joins TRBV20-1 to TRBJ2-2, with TRBD2 identical over 12 bases. This CDR3 comprises 16 residues. Germline V CDR1 and CDR2: DFQATT, SNEGSKA (reference sequence). V dropped 7 bases and J dropped 4; count of bases not matched to a gene: 10. CDR3 region: CSGALGLAGSTGELFF. CDR3 DNA sequence: TGCAGTGGCGCTTTGGGACTAGCGGGCTCCACCGGGGAGCTGTTTTTT.

The rearrangement joins TRBV2 to TRBJ2-6, with D perhaps matching TRBD1 (6 bases). The CDR3 runs to 15 residues. Germline V gene sequence: CDR1 SNHLY, CDR2 FYNNEI. V was cut by 5 bases and J by 2 bases, with 10 bases left in between. CDR3 in amino acids: CASSTQGTGANVLTF. The CDR3 DNA is TGTGCCAGCAGTACACAGGGTACTGGGGCCAACGTCCTGACTTTC.

The chain uses TRBV7-9 and TRBJ2-5, with D unresolved. The V end lost 4 bases, the J end lost 0 bases, and 9 bases lay between the germline ends. CDR1 is SEHNR and CDR2 is FQNEAQ in the germline V gene (reference sequence). This CDR3 comprises 14 residues. In nucleotides, the CDR3 is TGTGCCAGCAGCTATGGGCTCGACCAAGAGACCCAGTACTTC. It is translated as CASSYGLDQETQYF.

The gene calls are TRBV20-1 and TRBJ2-7; maybe TRBD1 (6 bases). Trimming left V 1 base short and J 6 bases short, with 13 bases between. CDR3 size: 13 residues. Germline lookup yields CDR1 DFQATT and CDR2 SNEGSKA (reference sequence). CDR3 protein: CSARVAGASEQYV. The CDR3 DNA follows: TGCAGTGCTAGAGTAGCAGGGGCGAGCGAGCAGTACGTC.

This clonotype has just a few counts. The chain has TRBV28 and TRBJ2-1, with TRBD2 as a possible D gene (5 bases). The CDR3 has 15 residues. Germline-derived CDR1 and CDR2 are MDHEN and SYDVKM. V was shortened by 3 bases and J by 7 bases, with 16 bases between the two germline ends. The CDR3 sequence is CASSLMSGTGNEQFF. The CDR3 bases are TGTGCCAGCAGTTTGATGAGCGGAACGGGGAATGAGCAGTTCTTC.

CDR3 amino acids: CASSLELPLWGGELFF. The CDR3 DNA sequence: TGTGCCAGCAGCTTAGAACTCCCCCTCTGGGGCGGGGAGCTGTTTTTT. The V call is TRBV7-2, the J call TRBJ2-2; D gene unclear. Deletions cut 1 base from V and 7 bases from J, with 16 bases between. Germline CDR1 and CDR2: SGHTA and FQGNSA. The CDR3 contains 16 residues.

For this clonotype: This may be a read error: a much more frequent sequence differs by one nucleotide. J is TRBJ2-1 and V is TRBV5-1, with TRBD2 identical over 10 bases. The CDR3 loop spans 16 amino acids. Germline V gene lookup returns CDR1 SGHRS and CDR2 YFSETQ. The CDR3 loop reads CASSLVLAGIGNEQLF. The CDR3 nucleotides are TGCGCCAGCAGCTTGGTACTAGCGGGAATCGGCAATGAGCAGTTGTTC. Complete variable domain (other parts from reference TRBV5-1 and TRBJ2-1): KAGVTQTPRYLIKTRGQQVTLSCSPISGHRSVSWYQQTPGQGLQFLFEYFSETQRNKGNFPGRFSGRQFSNSRSEMNVSTLELGDSALYLCASSLVLAGIGNEQLFGPGTRLTVL.

CDR3 nucleotides: TGTGCCAGCAGCTTATCATTTGGCGGGCGTGTAGGCAATGAGCAGTTCTTC. Its translation: CASSLSFGGRVGNEQFF. The chain carries TRBV11-3 and TRBJ2-1; perhaps TRBD2 as D (5 bases). The CDR3 spans 17 residues. Germline values: CDR1 SGHNT, CDR2 YENEEA. Trimming pared 2 bases from V and 6 bases from J, leaving 20 bases between.

The V and J genes are TRBV5-6 and TRBJ2-5; D is undetermined. This CDR3 has 13 residues. Germline lookup yields CDR1 SGHDT and CDR2 YYEEEE. V was cut by 4 bases and J by 5 bases, with 12 bases left in between. Here the CDR3 reads CASSLLDRETQYF. The DNA of the CDR3 is TGTGCCAGCAGCCTACTTGACCGGGAGACCCAGTACTTC.